Shown below are 16 T cell receptor beta chains from a single sample sequenced in a study of Graves' ophthalmopathy and Graves' hyperthyroidism. RNA served as the template for amplifying TCR beta CDR3 regions. In the first round, RT-PCR was carried out with HTBI primers, and a multiplex PCR formed the second round. TCRdb fed the multiplex PCR reads into MiXCR, producing one record per CDR3 protein. The data show 300,000 to 500,000 distinct CDR3 sequences, less than 20% seen once. Specimen: peripheral blood. These receptors were obtained from a woman under 30 with stable Graves' hyperthyroidism.

This clonotype was counted ten times or more. V and J are TRBV5-1 and TRBJ1-2; D possibly corresponds to TRBD1 (5 bases). The V end was cut by 0 bases, the J end by 3 bases, with 15 bases between. Looked up from germline, CDR1 is SGHRS and CDR2 is YFSETQ. The CDR3 sequence is 16 residues long. The CDR3 region is CASSLDGTKRDYGYTF. Written as DNA, the CDR3 is TGCGCCAGCAGCTTGGATGGGACCAAGAGGGACTATGGCTACACCTTC.

The table lists this clonotype with a few counts. An end of the junction differs from the germline gene, which may be a read error. The V call is TRBV7-2, the J call TRBJ1-1, with D unresolved. CDR3 length: 12 amino acids. Germline V gene data show CDR1 as SGHTA and CDR2 as FQGNSA. The DNA of the CDR3 is TGTGCCAGCATCTTAACTTATTCTGAAGCTTTCTTT. Protein sequence: CASILTYSEAFF.

The rearrangement uses TRBV20-1 and TRBJ2-7, with 8 bases identical to TRBD2. The germline V gene encodes CDR1 DFQATT and CDR2 SNEGSKA (reference sequence). The CDR3 runs 18 residues. Unmatched junction bases numbered 24, after V lost 5 bases and J lost 6 bases. In DNA, the CDR3 is TGCAGTGCTTCACAAATCGGGATGGGGGAGCGGGGGCGGTCCGAGCAGTACTTC. This codes for CSASQIGMGERGRSEQYF.

In its sample, this clonotype was seen many times. CDR3 amino acids: CASSSIREHYEQYF. The CDR3 DNA follows: TGTGCCAGCAGCTCGATCCGGGAACACTACGAGCAGTACTTC. This chain uses TRBV5-6 with TRBJ2-7; D may be TRBD2 (5 bases). Germline CDR1 reads SGHDT; CDR2 reads YYEEEE. This CDR3 region has 14 residues. V lost 3 bases, J lost 3 bases, and 13 bases lay in between.

This clonotype was picked up many times. This rearrangement joins TRBV20-1 to TRBJ2-7; 7 positions agree with TRBD1. From germline, CDR1 is DFQATT and CDR2 SNEGSKA (reference sequence). The V segment lost 3 bases and the J segment 6 bases; nucleotides outside the gene matches: 11. CDR3 length: 14 amino acids. The CDR3 reads CSARSFTGAGEQYF. In nucleotides, the CDR3 is TGCAGTGCTAGGTCGTTTACAGGGGCAGGCGAGCAGTACTTC.

This clonotype was observed at least ten times. The chain uses TRBV6-2 or TRBV6-3 and TRBJ1-1, with TRBD1 identical over 8 bases. Germline lookup yields CDR1 MNHEY and CDR2 SVGEGT. With V trimmed by 2 bases and J by 5 bases, 7 bases remained unmatched. The CDR3 has 15 residues. Written as DNA, the CDR3 is TGTGCCAGCAGTTACGACAGGGGAGGCGGTACTGAAGCTTTCTTT. It is translated as CASSYDRGGGTEAFF.

This clonotype has ten or more counts. The V gene is TRBV19, the J gene TRBJ1-1, with D uncertain. The CDR3 runs to 15 residues. Germline CDR1 LNHDA, CDR2 SQIVND (reference sequence). Trimming removed 3 bases at V and 4 bases at J, with 15 bases between. CDR3 sequence: CASSMSPYQGTEAFF. The CDR3 DNA reads TGTGCCAGTAGTATGAGCCCCTACCAAGGCACTGAAGCTTTCTTT.

This clonotype appeared many times. The chain couples TRBV6-2 or TRBV6-3 to TRBJ1-5, with a weak D call TRBD1 (6 bases). Per germline, CDR1 MNHEY and CDR2 SVGEGT. The CDR3 length is 15 residues. V was clipped by 4 bases and J by 3 bases, with 13 bases between them. This chain's CDR3 is CASSSGRGLNQPQHF. In nucleotides, the CDR3 is TGTGCCAGCAGTTCGGGTCGGGGGCTCAATCAGCCCCAGCATTTT.

Comments on this clonotype: It may be a read error: a sequence one base away is much more abundant. It is likely a read error, because the conserved phenylalanine at the end of the CDR3 is missing. The chain uses TRBV11-1 and TRBJ1-6, with unresolved D. CDR3 length: 18 amino acids. Trimming removed 4 bases at V and 3 bases at J, with 19 bases between. Looked up from germline, CDR1 is SGHAT and CDR2 is FQDESV (reference sequence). The CDR3 nucleotides are TGTGCCAGCAGCTCCGACCATATCCTATGGGGCTATAATTCACCCCTCCACTAT. This codes for CASSSDHILWGYNSPLHY.

This clonotype has ten or more counts. This chain uses TRBV4-1 with TRBJ1-1; a possible D gene is TRBD1 (5 bases). The germline gives CDR1 MGHRA, CDR2 YSYEKL. This CDR3 has 13 residues. V was cut by 1 base and J by 8 bases, with 11 bases left in between. The CDR3 region has the DNA TGCGCCAGCAGCCAAGGGCCTTGGGGGGAAGCTTTCTTT. The encoded protein is CASSQGPWGEAFF.

This clonotype was seen at least ten times. A junction boundary mismatches the germline segment, possibly from a read error. This chain uses TRBV7-7 with TRBJ2-7; possibly TRBD1 for D (5 bases). The CDR3 loop spans 14 amino acids. In germline, CDR1 is SSHAT, CDR2 FNYEAQ (reference sequence). The CDR3 loop is CASSPGQNPYEQYF. CDR3 in DNA: TGTGCTAGCAGCCCAGGACAAAACCCCTACGAGCAGTACTTC.

The CDR3 bases are TGTGCCAGCAGTTACTCCCAGCTCACCGGGGAGCTGTTTTTT. The encoded protein is CASSYSQLTGELFF. This chain links TRBV6-2 or TRBV6-3 with TRBJ2-2, with D unresolved. This CDR3 spans 14 amino acids. Looked up from germline, CDR1 is MNHEY and CDR2 is SVGEGT. V was clipped by 0 bases and J by 4 bases, with 6 bases between them.

Many counts were recorded for this clonotype. V is TRBV11-2 and J is TRBJ1-2; the D gene is possibly TRBD1 (5 bases). The CDR3 sequence is 14 residues long. V was shortened by 5 bases and J by 2 bases, with 12 bases between the two germline ends. Germline CDR1 SGHAT, CDR2 FQNNGV. The CDR3 sequence is CASSPGLTNYGYTF. CDR3 nucleotides: TGTGCCAGCAGCCCGGGACTGACGAACTATGGCTACACCTTC.

This clonotype came up many times. The V and J genes are TRBV12-3 or TRBV12-4 and TRBJ1-1; TRBD1 agrees at 9 bases. The CDR3 totals 16 residues. V lost 6 bases, J lost 3 bases, and 11 bases stayed unmatched. The CDR3 DNA is TGTGCCAGCAGGGTAGGGACAGGGAAAGGGTACACTGAAGCTTTCTTT. Amino acids: CASRVGTGKGYTEAFF.

This clonotype was recorded at least ten times. The chain employs TRBV28 and TRBJ1-3; no definite D call. CDR1 is MDHEN, CDR2 SYDVKM, per germline. This CDR3 has 14 residues. Trimming pared 6 bases from V and 3 bases from J, leaving 12 bases between. CDR3 amino acids: CASSNRADGNTIYF. CDR3 bases: TGTGCCAGCAGCAACCGGGCGGATGGAAACACCATATATTTT. The variable domain in full, completed from reference TRBV28 and TRBJ1-3, reads DVKVTQSSRYLVKRTGEKVFLECVQDMDHENMFWYRQDPGLGLRLIYFSYDVKMKEKGDIPEGYSVSREKKERFSLILESASTNQTSMYLCASSNRADGNTIYFGEGSWLTVV.

This sequence joins TRBV12-3 or TRBV12-4 and TRBJ1-1, with 7 positions matching TRBD1. The CDR3 is 15 amino acids. V gave up 3 bases and J gave up 5 bases; unmatched junction bases: 9. The CDR3 sequence is CASSFEGAGGTEAFF. DNA for the CDR3: TGTGCCAGCAGTTTTGAGGGGGCAGGGGGGACTGAAGCTTTCTTT.